The 31 T cell receptor beta chains below all came from one sample that was sequenced in a study of blood T cell repertoires in COVID-19. Profiled with immunoSEQ multiplex PCR; TCRdb holds only in-frame clones, not every one. The top ten clones hold roughly 8% of a sample with roughly 140,000 clones, roughly 81% of them seen once. The sample taken for sequencing was peripheral blood. The receptors come from a woman in her fifties or sixties with COVID-19, enrolled during active disease.

This sequence joins TRBV6-5 and TRBJ2-7, with 7 bases fitting TRBD2. The CDR3 has 14 residues. Germline trimming cut 0 bases from V and 3 bases from J; bases unmatched to any gene: 2. Germline V gene data show CDR1 as MNHEY and CDR2 as SVGAGI. The CDR3 protein is CASSYSRDYYEQYF. The CDR3, as DNA: TGTGCCAGCAGTTACTCGAGGGACTACTACGAGCAGTACTTC.

The chain recombines TRBV4-1 with TRBJ2-1; 10 bases map to TRBD1. CDR3 length: 17 amino acids. After removal of 4 bases from V and 3 bases from J, the junction contained 9 bases not matched to a gene. The germline V gene encodes CDR1 MGHRA and CDR2 YSYEKL. As DNA, the CDR3 is TGCGCCAGCAGCCCCCCCCCTGGGACAGGGGACTACAATGAGCAGTTCTTC. Translated: CASSPPPGTGDYNEQFF.

The chain carries TRBV6-5 and TRBJ2-7; 8 positions agree with TRBD1. Germline values: CDR1 MNHEY, CDR2 SVGAGI. The CDR3 is 13 amino acids. V lost 7 bases and J lost 6; bases outside the gene matches: 8. The CDR3 region is CASTLPGGFEQYF. In DNA, the CDR3 is TGTGCCAGCACTCTCCCAGGGGGCTTCGAGCAGTACTTC.

V gene TRBV9 combines with J gene TRBJ1-1, with D maybe TRBD1 (6 bases). The CDR3 sequence is 13 residues long. Deletions cut 5 bases from V and 6 bases from J, with 14 bases between. Germline V gene lookup returns CDR1 SGDLS and CDR2 YYNGEE. CDR3: CASSRYGQSEAFF. The CDR3 DNA sequence: TGTGCCAGCAGTCGTTATGGACAGTCTGAAGCTTTCTTT. Full variable domain (outside the CDR3, taken from reference TRBV9 and TRBJ1-1): DSGVTQTPKHLITATGQRVTLRCSPRSGDLSVYWYQQSLDQGLQFLIQYYNGEERAKGNILERFSAQQFPDLHSELNLSSLELGDSALYFCASSRYGQSEAFFGQGTRLTVV.

The V gene is TRBV29-1, the J gene TRBJ1-4; tentatively, D is TRBD1 (5 bases). This CDR3 region has 14 residues. The V end was cut by 4 bases, the J end by 8 bases, with 17 bases between. CDR1 and CDR2 from the germline V gene are SQVTM and ANQGSEA. The chain's CDR3 is CSVGRPGGGEKLFF. The CDR3 nucleotides read TGCAGCGTTGGGCGTCCGGGGGGTGGCGAAAAACTGTTTTTT.

This clone was recorded only once. The chain joins TRBV7-3 to TRBJ2-2; maybe TRBD2 (6 bases). This CDR3 comprises 17 residues. CDR1 is SGHTA, CDR2 FQGTGA, per germline. V was trimmed by 5 bases and J by 4 bases, leaving 20 bases between them. CDR3 sequence: CASSHRDSGSGTGELFF. The CDR3, as DNA: TGTGCCAGCAGCCACCGGGACTCAGGTAGCGGCACCGGGGAGCTGTTTTTT.

This clone showed up just once. V usage is TRBV6-5 and J usage is TRBJ1-4, with a tentative D call TRBD1 (6 bases). Germline loops: CDR1 MNHEY, CDR2 SVGAGI. V shed 6 bases and J shed 4 bases, with 12 bases lying between them. CDR3 size: 14 residues. The CDR3 region is CASRPQGRNEKLFF. The DNA of the CDR3 is TGTGCCAGCAGACCTCAGGGGCGTAATGAAAAACTGTTTTTT.

V is TRBV2 and J is TRBJ2-5; 8 positions match TRBD2. From germline, CDR1 is SNHLY and CDR2 FYNNEI. J lost 5 bases, V lost 7 bases, and 9 bases had no gene match. This CDR3 has 14 residues. CDR3 residues: CASKSRGGRETQYF. The DNA for the CDR3 is TGTGCCAGCAAGTCTCGTGGCGGGAGGGAGACCCAGTACTTC.

The chain has TRBV27 and TRBJ1-2; 7 bases match TRBD1. The CDR3 runs to 13 residues. The V gene end was trimmed by 5 bases and the J gene end by 8 bases; junction bases not matched to a gene: 8. Germline-derived CDR1 and CDR2 are MNHEY and SMNVEV (reference sequence). The CDR3 protein is CASSLRQGGGYTF. CDR3 DNA: TGTGCCAGCAGTCTCCGACAGGGAGGCGGCTACACCTTC.

The chain combines TRBV4-2 with TRBJ1-2; possibly TRBD1 for D (5 bases). The CDR3 loop spans 14 amino acids. V was pared by 3 bases and J by 3 bases, with 11 bases between. Germline V gives CDR1 LGHNA, CDR2 YNFKEQ. The CDR3 region has the DNA TGTGCCAGCAGCCACGGTGTCAGGGACTATGGCTACACCTTC. Amino acid sequence: CASSHGVRDYGYTF.

V and J are TRBV6-5 and TRBJ2-1; D gene ambiguous. V was trimmed by 7 bases and J by 0 bases, leaving 13 bases between them. Germline V gives CDR1 MNHEY, CDR2 SVGAGI. This CDR3 has 15 residues. The CDR3 DNA sequence: TGTGCCAGCACTCCGCTACCGAGCTCCTACAATGAGCAGTTCTTC. As protein: CASTPLPSSYNEQFF.

The V and J genes are TRBV12-5 and TRBJ2-3; 8 nucleotides line up with TRBD2. The CDR3 runs to 18 residues. The V segment lost 7 bases and the J segment 2 bases; nucleotides outside the gene matches: 17. The germline V gene has CDR1 LGHNT and CDR2 FRNRAP. CDR3 DNA sequence: TGTGCTAGTGCCCCAAGCGGGCTAGCGGGTTATACCACAGATACGCAGTATTTT. It translates to CASAPSGLAGYTTDTQYF.

The chain joins TRBV5-1 to TRBJ1-1, with D possibly matching TRBD1 (6 bases). The length of the CDR3 is 13 residues. CDR1 is SGHRS and CDR2 is YFSETQ in the germline V gene. The V gene lost 9 bases and the J gene lost 4 bases, with 16 bases spanning the gap. The CDR3 DNA sequence: TGCGCCACCAAACAGGGTGTCGGCACTGAAGCTTTCTTT. Translated: CATKQGVGTEAFF. Looking up the rest from reference TRBV5-1 and TRBJ1-1 gives the full variable domain: KAGVTQTPRYLIKTRGQQVTLSCSPISGHRSVSWYQQTPGQGLQFLFEYFSETQRNKGNFPGRFSGRQFSNSRSEMNVSTLELGDSALYLCATKQGVGTEAFFGQGTRLTVV.

The V gene is TRBV18, the J gene TRBJ2-1; D is possibly TRBD2 (6 bases). Germline-derived CDR1 and CDR2 are KGHSH and LQKENI. The V end was cut by 0 bases, the J end by 4 bases, with 19 bases between. There are 18 residues in the CDR3. CDR3 in DNA: TGTGCCAGCTCACCACCGGTTGCTGGTGGGACTCTTTACAATGAGCAGTTCTTC. This codes for CASSPPVAGGTLYNEQFF.

Only a few counts were recorded for this clone. Other nucleotide sequences from this sample produce the same CDR3. The rearrangement joins TRBV27 to TRBJ1-2; D perhaps matches TRBD1 (5 bases). Germline CDR1 and CDR2: MNHEY and SMNVEV (reference sequence). This CDR3 is built from 12 residues. Trimming shortened V by 5 bases and J by 5 bases, and 9 bases separated the two germline ends. CDR3 in amino acids: CASSLQGYGYTF. The CDR3 DNA is TGTGCCAGCAGTCTCCAGGGTTATGGCTACACCTTC.

This chain links TRBV3-1 (or the pseudogene TRBV3-2) with TRBJ1-2; D remains ambiguous. Between the trimmed V and J ends, which lost 2 bases and 8 bases, there was a span of 12 bases. CDR1 and CDR2 (germline): LGHDT, YNNKEL (reference sequence). The CDR3 sequence is 13 residues long. As DNA, the CDR3 is TGTGCCAGCAGCCAAAACGGGATAATCGGCTACACCTTC. This translates into CASSQNGIIGYTF.

This sequence joins TRBV5-1 and TRBJ1-1; TRBD1 agrees at 8 bases. The CDR3 extends over 15 amino acids. Germline values: CDR1 SGHRS, CDR2 YFSETQ. J was trimmed by 4 bases and V by 6 bases; bases with no gene match: 11. The CDR3 DNA follows: TGCGCCAGCAAGGACAGGGACAGGATTGGCACTGAAGCTTTCTTT. Translating it yields CASKDRDRIGTEAFF.

The chain is built from TRBV7-9 and TRBJ1-4; possibly TRBD1 for D (6 bases). V lost 6 bases and J lost 7, with 15 bases in between. Germline V gene sequence: CDR1 SEHNR, CDR2 FQNEAQ (reference sequence). The CDR3 extends over 14 amino acids. The CDR3 spells CASRPQGRGEKLFF. Written as DNA, the CDR3 is TGTGCCAGCAGGCCCCAGGGGAGAGGTGAAAAACTGTTTTTT.

The chain recombines TRBV12-2 with TRBJ1-5; the D call in the table, TRBD1, was not verified against the DNA. TRBV12-2 is recorded as a pseudogene. This CDR3 has 18 residues. CDR3 in DNA: TGTGCAAGTCGCTTAGCCGCAGGGGGTTATGATAGCAATCAGCCCCAGCATTTT. The encoded protein is CASRLAAGGYDSNQPQHF.

The chain couples TRBV7-6 to TRBJ2-3; 10 bases are a match to TRBD2. The CDR3 contains 16 residues. V was clipped by 0 bases and J by 1 base; unmatched bases: 1. CDR1 is SGHVS and CDR2 is FNYEAQ in the germline V gene. The CDR3 DNA is TGTGCCAGCAGCTTAGCTCTAGCGGGGGGCACAGATACGCAGTATTTT. This codes for CASSLALAGGTDTQYF. The full variable domain, in which reference TRBV7-6 and TRBJ2-3 provide the parts outside the CDR3, is GAGVSQSPRYKVTKRGQDVALRCDPISGHVSLYWYRQALGQGPEFLTYFNYEAQQDKSGLPNDRFSAERPEGSISTLTIQRTEQRDSAMYRCASSLALAGGTDTQYFGPGTRLTVL.

This clone occurred once. The CDR3 DNA reads as TGCGCCAGCAGCTTGAACCTCTATGGCACAGATACGCAGTATTTT. Protein sequence: CASSLNLYGTDTQYF. The chain joins TRBV5-1 to TRBJ2-3, with D unclear. Per the germline V gene, CDR1 is SGHRS and CDR2 is YFSETQ. Trimming removed 1 base at V and 1 base at J, with 10 bases between. This CDR3 is built from 15 residues.

V usage is TRBV30 and J usage is TRBJ1-5, with no clear D. Trimming left V 2 bases short and J 2 bases short, with 10 bases between. There are 14 residues in the CDR3. Germline CDR1 GTSNPN, CDR2 SVGIG (reference sequence). The CDR3 DNA follows: TGTGCCTGGAGTTCCGGGGTGGGCAATCAGCCCCAGCATTTT. This gives the protein CAWSSGVGNQPQHF. The complete variable domain, with remaining parts taken from reference TRBV30 and TRBJ1-5, reads SQTIHQWPATLVQPVGSPLSLECTVEGTSNPNLYWYRQAAGRGLQLLFYSVGIGQISSEVPQNLSASRPQDRQFILSSKKLLLSDSGFYLCAWSSGVGNQPQHFGDGTRLSIL.

For this clone: The same CDR3 can be traced to other DNA sequences in this sample. This rearrangement joins TRBV18 to TRBJ1-5, with 7 bases matching TRBD1. This CDR3 is built from 14 residues. The trim removed 3 bases at V and 5 bases at J, leaving 4 bases unmatched. The V gene's germline CDR1 is KGHSH and CDR2 LQKENI. CDR3 loop: CASSPGQADQPQHF. CDR3 nucleotides: TGTGCCAGCTCACCCGGACAGGCAGATCAGCCCCAGCATTTT. Based on the CDR3 plus reference TRBV18 and TRBJ1-5, the full variable domain is NAGVMQNPRHLVRRRGQEARLRCSPMKGHSHVYWYRQLPEEGLKFMVYLQKENIIDESGMPKERFSAEFPKEGPSILRIQQVVRGDSAAYFCASSPGQADQPQHFGDGTRLSIL.

This rearrangement joins TRBV18 to TRBJ2-1, with D maybe TRBD2 (5 bases). V gave up 4 bases and J gave up 8 bases, with 15 bases separating them. This CDR3 is built from 14 residues. CDR1 and CDR2 from the germline V gene are KGHSH and LQKENI. CDR3 coding DNA: TGTGCCAGCTCACGGAGCGGAGGTGAGGATGAGCAGTTCTTC. Translated, it gives CASSRSGGEDEQFF.

The V and J genes are TRBV2 and TRBJ1-1, with 10 bases lining up with TRBD1. CDR1 SNHLY and CDR2 FYNNEI come from the germline V gene. V trimming: 11 bases; J trimming: 4 bases; junction bases outside the gene matches: 13. This CDR3 spans 15 amino acids. CDR3 in DNA: TGTGCCGGCCAGAGCGACAGGGGGCTGGGCACTGAAGCTTTCTTT. Amino acids: CAGQSDRGLGTEAFF.

The chain carries TRBV10-2 and TRBJ1-6; no definite D call. Germline lookup yields CDR1 WSHSY and CDR2 SAAADI. CDR3 length equals 13 residues. The CDR3 sequence is CASRSSYNSPLHF. CDR3 nucleotides: TGCGCGTCACGGAGCTCCTATAATTCACCCCTCCACTTT.

The chain employs TRBV2 and TRBJ1-3; D is perhaps TRBD1 (5 bases). V gave up 3 bases and J gave up 4 bases, with 10 bases separating them. This CDR3 has 14 residues. The V gene's germline CDR1 is SNHLY and CDR2 FYNNEI. CDR3 bases: TGTGCCAGCAGTGAGCGGGGGTTCGGAAACACCATATATTTT. This sequence encodes CASSERGFGNTIYF.

The chain carries TRBV6-5 and TRBJ1-5; D unresolved. V lost 7 bases, J lost 4 bases, and 8 bases lay in between. The CDR3 length is 12 residues. Germline values: CDR1 MNHEY, CDR2 SVGAGI. The CDR3 DNA is TGTGCCAGCACGGGAGCTAATCAGCCCCAGCATTTT. Amino acid sequence: CASTGANQPQHF.

V is TRBV3-1 (or the pseudogene TRBV3-2) and J is TRBJ1-4; weak D call: TRBD1 (6 bases). Germline CDR1 and CDR2: LGHDT and YNNKEL (reference sequence). CDR3 length: 14 amino acids. V lost 1 base and J lost 8, with 11 bases in between. This CDR3 is CASSQGTAKEKLFF. The CDR3 coding sequence is TGTGCCAGCAGCCAAGGGACAGCGAAGGAAAAACTGTTTTTT.

Of note for this clone: The germline gene is not matched at one end of the junction; a read error may be the cause. The V call is TRBV30, the J call TRBJ1-2, with D possibly being TRBD1 (6 bases). Germline V gene lookup returns CDR1 GTSNPN and CDR2 SVGIG (reference sequence). This CDR3 comprises 11 residues. The CDR3 DNA is TGTGCCTGGAGTCAAAGGGACAAAGGGCTCTTC. This gives the protein CAWSQRDKGLF.

The table lists this clone with a count of one. The V call is TRBV7-9, the J call TRBJ1-2, with 9 bases that match TRBD1. Germline assignment: CDR1 SEHNR and CDR2 FQNEAQ (reference sequence). This CDR3 comprises 14 residues. Unmatched junction bases numbered 6, after V lost 6 bases and J lost 4 bases. The DNA of the CDR3 is TGTGCCAGCAGTTCGGGACAGGGCACCTATGGCTACACCTTC. Amino acids: CASSSGQGTYGYTF.